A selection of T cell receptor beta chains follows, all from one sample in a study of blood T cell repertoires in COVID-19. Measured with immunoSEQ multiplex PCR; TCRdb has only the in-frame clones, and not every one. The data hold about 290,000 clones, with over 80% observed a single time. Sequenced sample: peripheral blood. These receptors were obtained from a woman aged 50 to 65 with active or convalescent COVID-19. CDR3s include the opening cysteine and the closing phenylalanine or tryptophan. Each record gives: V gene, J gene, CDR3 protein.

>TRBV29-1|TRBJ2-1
CSVATSGDEQFF
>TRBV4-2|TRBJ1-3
CASSQDRSGNTIYF
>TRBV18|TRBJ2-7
CASSAPVGQARSYEQYF
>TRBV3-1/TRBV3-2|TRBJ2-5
CASSLAQSQETQYF
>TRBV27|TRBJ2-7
CASSLSAGVLSEQYF
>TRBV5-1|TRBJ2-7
CASSLVGLAGGGEQYF
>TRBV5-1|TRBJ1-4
CASSPGTGSGSYEKLFF
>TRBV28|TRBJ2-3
CASSPLAGPADTQYF
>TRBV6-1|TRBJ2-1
CASSERGQVYNEQFF
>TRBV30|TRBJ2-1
CAWGLAGGNEQFF